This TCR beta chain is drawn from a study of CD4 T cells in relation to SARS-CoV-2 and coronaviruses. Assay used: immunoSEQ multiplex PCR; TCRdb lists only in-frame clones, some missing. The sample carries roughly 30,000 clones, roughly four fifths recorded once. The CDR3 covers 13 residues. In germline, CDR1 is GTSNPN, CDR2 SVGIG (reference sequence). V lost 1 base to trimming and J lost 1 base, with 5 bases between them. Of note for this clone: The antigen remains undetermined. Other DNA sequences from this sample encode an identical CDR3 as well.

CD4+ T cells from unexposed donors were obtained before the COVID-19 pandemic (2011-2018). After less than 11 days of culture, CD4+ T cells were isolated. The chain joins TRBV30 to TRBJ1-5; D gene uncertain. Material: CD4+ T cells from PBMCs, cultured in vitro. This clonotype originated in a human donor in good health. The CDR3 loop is CAWSGGSNQPQHF. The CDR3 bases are TGTGCCTGGAGTGGAGGGAGCAATCAGCCCCAGCATTTT.